The 18 T cell receptor beta chains listed next were all sequenced from one sample in a study of T cell clones after liver transplantation. Produced via immunoSEQ multiplex PCR; TCRdb's table is partial and in-frame only. The sample lists around 110,000 clones; 90% were seen once. Specimen: CD4+ T cells from blood, collected 12 months after liver transplant. The receptors were gathered from a human patient who received a liver transplant. T cells may partly derive from the graft donor.

V gene TRBV11-3 combines with J gene TRBJ2-3; D call uncertain. The CDR3 extends over 14 amino acids. The germline V and J ends were trimmed by 1 base and 4 bases, with 9 bases remaining between them. In germline, CDR1 is SGHNT, CDR2 YENEEA. DNA of the CDR3: TGTGCCAGCAGCTTAGGATTTAGCCCAGATACGCAGTATTTT. Protein sequence: CASSLGFSPDTQYF.

The chain employs TRBV6-1 and TRBJ1-1, with D possibly being TRBD1 (5 bases). CDR1 MNHNS and CDR2 SASEGT come from the germline V gene. CDR3 length: 14 residues. V shed 2 bases and J shed 1 base, with 8 bases lying between them. For the CDR3, the DNA is TGTGCCAGCAGTGAATCTGGGGGGAACACTGAAGCTTTCTTT. It codes for CASSESGGNTEAFF.

The CDR3 DNA reads as TGTGCCAGCTCACCCCCTGGAGGGTGGAACAATGAGCAGTTCTTC. The encoded protein is CASSPPGGWNNEQFF. The rearrangement joins TRBV18 to TRBJ2-1; D may be TRBD2 (6 bases). Germline lookup yields CDR1 KGHSH and CDR2 LQKENI. V lost 3 bases and J lost 5, with 14 bases in between. CDR3 length: 15 residues.

The chain has TRBV28 and TRBJ1-4; the D gene is possibly TRBD1 (5 bases). Trimming left V 2 bases short and J 12 bases short, with 16 bases between. The germline V gene encodes CDR1 MDHEN and CDR2 SYDVKM. The CDR3 sequence is 14 residues long. The CDR3 region is CASSLGGNWGELFF. In DNA, the CDR3 is TGTGCCAGCAGTTTAGGGGGTAACTGGGGCGAACTGTTTTTT.

Only one count was recorded for this clone. This chain connects TRBV19 to TRBJ1-5; TRBD1 agrees at 9 bases. Unmatched junction bases numbered 2, after V lost 3 bases and J lost 5 bases. Germline V gene lookup returns CDR1 LNHDA and CDR2 SQIVND (reference sequence). The CDR3 consists of 14 residues. DNA of the CDR3: TGTGCCAGTAGTATTAGGGACAGGGATCAGCCCCAGCATTTT. This encodes CASSIRDRDQPQHF.

The CDR3 reads CASRRGLAGTYEQYF. CDR3 nucleotides: TGTGCCAGCAGGCGGGGCCTAGCAGGAACCTACGAGCAGTACTTC. The rearrangement links TRBV2 to TRBJ2-7, with D possibly matching TRBD2 (6 bases). V was shortened by 6 bases and J by 2 bases, with 17 bases between the two germline ends. This CDR3 spans 15 amino acids. CDR1 SNHLY and CDR2 FYNNEI come from the germline V gene.

V is TRBV18 and J is TRBJ2-7, with TRBD2 matching 12 bases. CDR1 is KGHSH, CDR2 LQKENI, per germline. V shed 6 bases, J shed 0 bases, and the junction held 9 bases outside the gene matches. This CDR3 is 17 amino acids long. In DNA, the CDR3 is TGTGCCAGCTCGCTTGGACTAGCGGGACGCCTCTCCTACGAGCAGTACTTC. Translation: CASSLGLAGRLSYEQYF.

J is TRBJ2-7 and V is TRBV27; D may be TRBD2 (6 bases). The germline V gene encodes CDR1 MNHEY and CDR2 SMNVEV (reference sequence). Trimming removed 10 bases from V and 2 bases from J, with 21 bases in between. The CDR3 totals 15 residues. In nucleotides, the CDR3 is TGTGCCACCTCCATGCTGGGGGGACCCCCCTACGAGCAGTACTTC. It specifies CATSMLGGPPYEQYF.

The chain recombines TRBV7-9 with TRBJ2-5; D uncertain. This CDR3 is built from 14 residues. In germline, CDR1 is SEHNR, CDR2 FQNEAQ (reference sequence). Trimming removed 2 bases from V and 1 base from J, with 8 bases in between. The chain's CDR3 is CASSLTGPQETQYF. CDR3 sequence (DNA): TGTGCCAGCAGCTTAACCGGGCCCCAAGAGACCCAGTACTTC.

The genes are TRBV21-1 and TRBJ2-7; the table assigns TRBD1, which was not confirmed against the DNA. TRBV21-1 is a pseudogene. The CDR3 length is 14 residues. The CDR3 region has the DNA TGTGCCAGCAGCAACGTGGACAGGGGCCACGAGCAGTACTTC. Its protein is CASSNVDRGHEQYF.

The chain uses TRBV5-1 and TRBJ2-1; D uncertain. The V end was cut by 3 bases, the J end by 1 base, with 14 bases between. The CDR3 consists of 16 residues. Germline values: CDR1 SGHRS, CDR2 YFSETQ. For the CDR3, the DNA is TGCGCCAGCAGCTCCACCTCCCGAGTTTCCTACAATGAGCAGTTCTTC. Encoded protein: CASSSTSRVSYNEQFF. Full variable domain (outside the CDR3, taken from reference TRBV5-1 and TRBJ2-1): KAGVTQTPRYLIKTRGQQVTLSCSPISGHRSVSWYQQTPGQGLQFLFEYFSETQRNKGNFPGRFSGRQFSNSRSEMNVSTLELGDSALYLCASSSTSRVSYNEQFFGPGTRLTVL.

The chain uses TRBV21-1 and TRBJ2-5; the table's D call, TRBD2, has no DNA check behind it. TRBV21-1 has pseudogene status. CDR3 size: 16 residues. The CDR3, as DNA: TGTGCCAGCAGCAAAGCGCTTTCGACTGCTCAAGAGACCCAGTACTTC. Its translation is CASSKALSTAQETQYF.

The V gene is TRBV4-2, the J gene TRBJ1-2; D gene ambiguous. Trimming left V 4 bases short and J 8 bases short, with 20 bases between. Germline V lookup: CDR1 LGHNA, CDR2 YNFKEQ. This CDR3 region has 15 residues. CDR3 coding DNA: TGTGCCAGCAGCCTCAATACACAGACTCTCGAGGGCTACACCTTC. It translates to CASSLNTQTLEGYTF.

The chain couples TRBV5-1 to TRBJ2-5; 14 bases agree with TRBD2. The CDR3 covers 15 residues. V trimming: 7 bases; J trimming: 3 bases; junction bases outside the gene matches: 5. Germline V gives CDR1 SGHRS, CDR2 YFSETQ. CDR3 DNA sequence: TGCGCCAGCGCGACTAGCGGGAGGGAGGAAGAGACCCAGTACTTC. Protein product: CASATSGREEETQYF. The complete variable domain, with remaining parts taken from reference TRBV5-1 and TRBJ2-5, reads KAGVTQTPRYLIKTRGQQVTLSCSPISGHRSVSWYQQTPGQGLQFLFEYFSETQRNKGNFPGRFSGRQFSNSRSEMNVSTLELGDSALYLCASATSGREEETQYFGPGTRLLVL.

The chain has TRBV5-1 and TRBJ2-5, with a tentative D call TRBD2 (6 bases). Trimming left V 0 bases short and J 1 base short, with 10 bases between. There are 15 residues in the CDR3. The germline gives CDR1 SGHRS, CDR2 YFSETQ. The CDR3 sequence: CASSLDPGGQETQYF. The CDR3, as DNA: TGCGCCAGCAGCTTGGACCCCGGGGGCCAAGAGACCCAGTACTTC.

The V gene is TRBV28, the J gene TRBJ2-7; 8 nucleotides align to TRBD1. The J segment lost 5 bases and the V segment lost 5 bases, leaving 11 bases of the junction unmatched. The CDR3 sequence is 15 residues long. Germline V gene lookup returns CDR1 MDHEN and CDR2 SYDVKM. CDR3 protein: CASSLTGGSLHEQYF. In nucleotides, the CDR3 is TGTGCCAGCAGTCTCACAGGGGGGAGTCTCCACGAGCAGTACTTC.

The genes are TRBV7-3 and TRBJ2-2; D unclear. Germline-derived CDR1 and CDR2 are SGHTA and FQGTGA. Trimming removed 8 bases from V and 4 bases from J, with 11 bases in between. The CDR3 length is 13 residues. The chain's CDR3 is CASLGRRTGELFF. CDR3 DNA sequence: TGTGCCAGCCTTGGGCGCCGCACCGGGGAGCTGTTTTTT. The variable domain in full, completed from reference TRBV7-3 and TRBJ2-2, reads GAGVSQTPSNKVTEKGKYVELRCDPISGHTALYWYRQSLGQGPEFLIYFQGTGAADDSGLPNDRFFAVRPEGSVSTLKIQRTERGDSAVYLCASLGRRTGELFFGEGSRLTVL.

This clone was picked up one time. The chain is built from TRBV2 and TRBJ2-3, with TRBD1 identical over 7 bases. Trimming at V came to 5 bases and at J to 3 bases, leaving 14 bases not matched to a gene. Germline CDR1 and CDR2: SNHLY and FYNNEI. This CDR3 has 17 amino acids. The CDR3 nucleotides are TGTGCCAGCAGTCTGTGGGCAGGGGGTGGCAATACAGATACGCAGTATTTT. The encoded protein is CASSLWAGGGNTDTQYF.